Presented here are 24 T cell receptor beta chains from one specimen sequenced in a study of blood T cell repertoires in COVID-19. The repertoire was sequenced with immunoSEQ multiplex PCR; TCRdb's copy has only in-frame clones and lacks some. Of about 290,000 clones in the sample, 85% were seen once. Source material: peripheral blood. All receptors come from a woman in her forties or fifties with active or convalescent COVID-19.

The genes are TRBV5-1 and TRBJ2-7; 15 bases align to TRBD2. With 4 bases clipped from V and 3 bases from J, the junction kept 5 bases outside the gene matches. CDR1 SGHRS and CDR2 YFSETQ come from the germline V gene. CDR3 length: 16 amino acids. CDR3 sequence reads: CASSPSGLAGGYEQYF. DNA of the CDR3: TGCGCCAGCAGCCCCTCGGGACTAGCGGGAGGCTACGAGCAGTACTTC.

The CDR3 is CASRPQLGGTDTQYF. The CDR3 DNA follows: TGTGCCAGCAGACCGCAACTAGGGGGAACAGATACGCAGTATTTT. The V and J genes are TRBV6-6 and TRBJ2-3; D may be TRBD1 (6 bases). The V and J ends lost 6 bases and 3 bases respectively, with 16 bases between them. The germline CDR1 and CDR2 sequences are MNHNY and SVGAGI (reference sequence). The CDR3 covers 15 residues.

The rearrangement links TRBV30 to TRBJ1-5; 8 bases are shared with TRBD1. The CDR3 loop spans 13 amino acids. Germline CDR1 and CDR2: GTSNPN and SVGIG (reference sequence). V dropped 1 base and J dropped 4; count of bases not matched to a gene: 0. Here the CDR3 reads CAWSGTGNQPQHF. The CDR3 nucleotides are TGTGCCTGGAGTGGGACAGGGAATCAGCCCCAGCATTTT. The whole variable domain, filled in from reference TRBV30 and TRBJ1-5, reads SQTIHQWPATLVQPVGSPLSLECTVEGTSNPNLYWYRQAAGRGLQLLFYSVGIGQISSEVPQNLSASRPQDRQFILSSKKLLLSDSGFYLCAWSGTGNQPQHFGDGTRLSIL.

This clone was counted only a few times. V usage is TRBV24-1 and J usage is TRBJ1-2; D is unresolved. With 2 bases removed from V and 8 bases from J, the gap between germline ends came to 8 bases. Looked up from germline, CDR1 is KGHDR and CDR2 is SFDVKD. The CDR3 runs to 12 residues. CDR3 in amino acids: CATSDSGSGYTF. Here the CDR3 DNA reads TGTGCCACCAGTGATTCGGGGAGCGGCTACACCTTC.

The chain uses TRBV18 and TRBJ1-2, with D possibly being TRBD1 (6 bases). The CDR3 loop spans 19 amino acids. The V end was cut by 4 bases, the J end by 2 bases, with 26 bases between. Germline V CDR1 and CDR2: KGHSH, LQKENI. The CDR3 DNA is TGTGCCAGCTCACAAGACCGCAGGGGAAAGGATCAGGGGAACTATGGCTACACCTTC. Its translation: CASSQDRRGKDQGNYGYTF.

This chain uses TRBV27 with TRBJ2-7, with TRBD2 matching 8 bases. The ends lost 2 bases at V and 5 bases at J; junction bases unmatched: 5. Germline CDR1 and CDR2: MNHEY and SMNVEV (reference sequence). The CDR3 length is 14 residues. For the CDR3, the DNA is TGTGCCAGCAGTTTACTTGCGGGAGGAAACGAGCAGTACTTC. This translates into CASSLLAGGNEQYF.

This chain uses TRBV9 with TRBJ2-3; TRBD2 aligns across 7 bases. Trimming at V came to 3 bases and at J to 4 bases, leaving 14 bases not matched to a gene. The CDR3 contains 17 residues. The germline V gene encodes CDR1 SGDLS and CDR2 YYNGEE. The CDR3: CASSAGRLAGAADTQYF. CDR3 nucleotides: TGTGCCAGCAGCGCGGGACGCCTGGCGGGAGCAGCAGATACGCAGTATTTT. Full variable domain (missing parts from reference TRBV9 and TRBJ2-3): DSGVTQTPKHLITATGQRVTLRCSPRSGDLSVYWYQQSLDQGLQFLIQYYNGEERAKGNILERFSAQQFPDLHSELNLSSLELGDSALYFCASSAGRLAGAADTQYFGPGTRLTVL.

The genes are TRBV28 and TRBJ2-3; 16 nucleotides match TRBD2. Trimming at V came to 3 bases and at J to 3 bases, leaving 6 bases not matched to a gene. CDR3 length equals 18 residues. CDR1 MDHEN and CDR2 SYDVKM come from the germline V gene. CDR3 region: CASSFGKGLAGGTDTQYF. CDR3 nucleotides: TGTGCCAGCAGTTTTGGGAAGGGACTAGCGGGAGGGACAGATACGCAGTATTTT.

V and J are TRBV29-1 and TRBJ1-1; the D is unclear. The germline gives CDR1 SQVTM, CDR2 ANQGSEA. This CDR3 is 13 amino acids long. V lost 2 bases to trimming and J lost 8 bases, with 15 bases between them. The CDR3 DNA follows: TGCAGCGTTGAACGCGCAGGATCGGCCGAAGCTTTCTTT. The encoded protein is CSVERAGSAEAFF.

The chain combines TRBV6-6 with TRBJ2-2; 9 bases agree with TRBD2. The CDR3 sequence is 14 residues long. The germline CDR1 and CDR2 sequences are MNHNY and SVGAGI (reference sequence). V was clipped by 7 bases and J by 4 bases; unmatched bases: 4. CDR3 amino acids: CASNAGGPTGELFF. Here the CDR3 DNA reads TGTGCCAGCAATGCGGGAGGGCCCACCGGGGAGCTGTTTTTT.

CDR3 coding DNA: TGTGCCAGTAGTAACGATCCTCAGGGGGATCAGCCCCAGCATTTT. It translates to CASSNDPQGDQPQHF. The chain couples TRBV19 to TRBJ1-5; 7 nucleotides agree with TRBD1. The V segment lost 4 bases and the J segment 5 bases; nucleotides outside the gene matches: 8. The CDR3 sequence is 15 residues long. Germline V gene lookup returns CDR1 LNHDA and CDR2 SQIVND (reference sequence).

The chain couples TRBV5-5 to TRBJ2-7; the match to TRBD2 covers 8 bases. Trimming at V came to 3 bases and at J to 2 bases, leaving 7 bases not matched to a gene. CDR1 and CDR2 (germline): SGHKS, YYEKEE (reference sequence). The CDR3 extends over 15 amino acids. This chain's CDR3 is CASSYTSGAAYEQYF. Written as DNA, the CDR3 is TGTGCCAGCAGCTACACTAGCGGCGCAGCCTACGAGCAGTACTTC.

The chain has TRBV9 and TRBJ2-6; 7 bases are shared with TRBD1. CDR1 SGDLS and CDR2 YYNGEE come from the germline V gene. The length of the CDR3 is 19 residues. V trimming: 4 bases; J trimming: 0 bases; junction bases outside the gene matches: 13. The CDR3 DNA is TGTGCCAGCAGCCCCCCTCGGACAGGTACCTCCTCTGGGGCCAACGTCCTGACTTTC. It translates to CASSPPRTGTSSGANVLTF.

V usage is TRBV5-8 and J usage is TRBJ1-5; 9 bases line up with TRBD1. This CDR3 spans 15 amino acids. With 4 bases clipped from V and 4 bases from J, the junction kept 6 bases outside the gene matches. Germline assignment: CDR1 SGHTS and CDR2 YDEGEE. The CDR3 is CASSLGQGYNQPQHF. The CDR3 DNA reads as TGTGCCAGCAGCCTCGGACAGGGGTATAATCAGCCCCAGCATTTT.

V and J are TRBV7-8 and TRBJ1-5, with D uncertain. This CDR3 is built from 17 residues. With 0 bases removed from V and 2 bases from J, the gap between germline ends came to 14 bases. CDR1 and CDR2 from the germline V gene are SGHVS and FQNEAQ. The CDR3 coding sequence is TGTGCCAGCAGCTTAGCGCTCGGGATTGGGGGCAATCAGCCCCAGCATTTT. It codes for CASSLALGIGGNQPQHF.

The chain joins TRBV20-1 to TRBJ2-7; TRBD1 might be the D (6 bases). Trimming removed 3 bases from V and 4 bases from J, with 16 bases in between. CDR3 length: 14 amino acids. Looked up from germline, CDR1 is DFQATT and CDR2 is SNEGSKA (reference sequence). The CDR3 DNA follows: TGCAGTGCTAGTATCCAGGGGTTTACGTACGAGCAGTACTTC. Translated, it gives CSASIQGFTYEQYF.

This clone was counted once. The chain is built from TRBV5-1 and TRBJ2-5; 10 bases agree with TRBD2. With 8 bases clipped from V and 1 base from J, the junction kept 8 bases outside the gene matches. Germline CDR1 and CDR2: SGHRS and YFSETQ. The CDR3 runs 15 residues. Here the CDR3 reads CASTLAGGPQETQYF. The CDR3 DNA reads TGCGCCAGTACCTTAGCGGGAGGACCCCAAGAGACCCAGTACTTC.

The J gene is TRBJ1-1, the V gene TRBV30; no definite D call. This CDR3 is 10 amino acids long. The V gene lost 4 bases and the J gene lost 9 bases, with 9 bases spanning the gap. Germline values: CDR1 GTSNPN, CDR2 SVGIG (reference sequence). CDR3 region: CAWIQNKAFF. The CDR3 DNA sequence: TGTGCCTGGATTCAGAACAAAGCTTTCTTT.

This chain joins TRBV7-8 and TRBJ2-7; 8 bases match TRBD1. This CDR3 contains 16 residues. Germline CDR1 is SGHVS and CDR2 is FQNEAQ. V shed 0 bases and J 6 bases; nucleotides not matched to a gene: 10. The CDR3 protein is CASSLALRQGAFEQYF. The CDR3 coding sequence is TGTGCCAGCAGCTTAGCACTCCGGCAGGGGGCTTTCGAGCAGTACTTC.

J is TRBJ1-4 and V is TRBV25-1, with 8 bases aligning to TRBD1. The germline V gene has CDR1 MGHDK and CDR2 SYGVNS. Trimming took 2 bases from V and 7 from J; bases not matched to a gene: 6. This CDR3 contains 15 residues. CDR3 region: CASSESGQGGEKLFF. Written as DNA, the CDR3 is TGTGCCAGCAGTGAAAGTGGACAGGGAGGTGAAAAACTGTTTTTT.

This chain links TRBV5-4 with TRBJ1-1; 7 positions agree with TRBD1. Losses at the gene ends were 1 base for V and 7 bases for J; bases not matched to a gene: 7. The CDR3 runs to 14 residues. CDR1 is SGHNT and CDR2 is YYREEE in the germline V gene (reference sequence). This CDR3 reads CASSLTGQRYEAFF. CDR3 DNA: TGTGCCAGCAGCTTGACGGGACAGAGGTATGAAGCTTTCTTT.

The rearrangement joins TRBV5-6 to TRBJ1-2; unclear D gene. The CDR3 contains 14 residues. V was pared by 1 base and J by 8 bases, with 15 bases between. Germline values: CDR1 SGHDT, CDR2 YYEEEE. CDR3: CASSLPSLAGGYTF. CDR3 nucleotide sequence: TGTGCCAGCAGCTTGCCAAGCCTGGCGGGGGGCTACACCTTC. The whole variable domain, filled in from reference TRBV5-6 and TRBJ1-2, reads DAGVTQSPTHLIKTRGQQVTLRCSPKSGHDTVSWYQQALGQGPQFIFQYYEEEERQRGNFPDRFSGHQFPNYSSELNVNALLLGDSALYLCASSLPSLAGGYTFGSGTRLTVV.

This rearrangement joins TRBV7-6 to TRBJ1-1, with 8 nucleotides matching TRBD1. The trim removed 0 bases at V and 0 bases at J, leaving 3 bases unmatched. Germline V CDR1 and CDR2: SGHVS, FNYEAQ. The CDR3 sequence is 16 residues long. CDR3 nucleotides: TGTGCCAGCAGCTTAGCGGCCAGGGGGCTGAACACTGAAGCTTTCTTT. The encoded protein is CASSLAARGLNTEAFF.

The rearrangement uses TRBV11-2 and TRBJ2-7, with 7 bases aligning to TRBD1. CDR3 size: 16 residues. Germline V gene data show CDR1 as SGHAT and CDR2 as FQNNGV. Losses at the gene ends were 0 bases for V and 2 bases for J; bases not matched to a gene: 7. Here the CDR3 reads CASSLDQGVFPYEQYF. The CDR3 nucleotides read TGTGCCAGCAGCTTAGATCAGGGGGTCTTCCCCTACGAGCAGTACTTC.